This T cell receptor beta chain was profiled in a study of blood T cells in healthy people across ages. Primers used in a second PCR of roughly 7 to 11 cycles were a sample-barcoded 5' primer and a J-beta primer mix. MiXCR, applied by TCRdb to the 5' RACE reads, yields one record per CDR3 protein. The sample lists roughly 800,000 distinct CDR3 sequences, 25% seen once, with 3% to 4% in the top ten. This sample also appeared in a second study, on T cells of mothers and their children.

The clonotype was recovered from a boy younger than 18 in good health. The specimen sequenced was blood.

The CDR3: CASTRPQLGYTF. The DNA of the CDR3 is TGTGCCAGCACCAGACCCCAGTTAGGCTACACCTTC. This chain joins TRBV12-3 or TRBV12-4 and TRBJ1-2; D is undetermined. V lost 7 bases to trimming and J lost 8 bases, with 14 bases between them. The length of the CDR3 is 12 residues.